The T cell receptor beta chain under discussion was sequenced for a study of T cells after somatic rescue of genetic block. The table came from immunoSEQ multiplex PCR; TCRdb's copy has only in-frame clones and leaves some out. Of 14,000 to 15,000 clones listed, about two thirds are singletons. V shed 3 bases and J 4 bases; nucleotides not matched to a gene: 7. The germline gives CDR1 SGHRS, CDR2 YFSETQ. The CDR3 runs to 15 residues. The J gene is TRBJ2-1, the V gene TRBV5-1; 7 positions match TRBD2. The clonotype was recovered from a boy younger than 18. The sequenced sample consisted of peripheral blood mononuclear cells (PBMCs). DNA for the CDR3: TGCGCCAGCAGCTCCTTTGCGGGGGTATACAATGAGCAGTTCTTC. Translated: CASSSFAGVYNEQFF.